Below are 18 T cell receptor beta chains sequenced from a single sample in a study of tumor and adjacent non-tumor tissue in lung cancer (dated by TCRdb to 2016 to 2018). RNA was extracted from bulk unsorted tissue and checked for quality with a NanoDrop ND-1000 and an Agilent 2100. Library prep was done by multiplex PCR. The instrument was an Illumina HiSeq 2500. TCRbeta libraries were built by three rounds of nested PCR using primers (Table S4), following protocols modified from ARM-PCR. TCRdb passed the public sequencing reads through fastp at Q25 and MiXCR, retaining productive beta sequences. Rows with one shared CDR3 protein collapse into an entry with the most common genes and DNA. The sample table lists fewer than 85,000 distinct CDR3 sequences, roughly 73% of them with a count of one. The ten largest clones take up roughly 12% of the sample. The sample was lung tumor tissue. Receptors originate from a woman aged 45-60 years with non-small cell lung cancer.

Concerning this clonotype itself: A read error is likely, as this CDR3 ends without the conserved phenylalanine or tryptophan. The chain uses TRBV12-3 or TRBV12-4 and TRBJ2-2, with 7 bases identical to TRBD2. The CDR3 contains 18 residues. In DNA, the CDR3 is TGTGCCAGCAGTTTATGGCTAGCGGAGTTCGCGAACACCTGGGAGCTGTTTATT. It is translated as CASSLWLAEFANTWELFI.

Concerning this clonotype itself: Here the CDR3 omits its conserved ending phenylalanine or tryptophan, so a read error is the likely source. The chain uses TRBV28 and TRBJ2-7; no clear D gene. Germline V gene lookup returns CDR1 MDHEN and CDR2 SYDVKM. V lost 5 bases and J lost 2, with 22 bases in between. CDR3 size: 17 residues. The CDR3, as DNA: TGTGCCAGCAGTCCCATATCGGTTTTCGGCGGTACCTACGAGCAGTACATC. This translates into CASSPISVFGGTYEQYI.

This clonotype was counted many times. The CDR3 nucleotides are TGTGCCAGCAGTTTCTTCCGACAGGGACCGGGGGAGCAGTACTTC. Amino acids: CASSFFRQGPGEQYF. The rearrangement joins TRBV28 to TRBJ2-7; the match to TRBD1 covers 7 bases. The CDR3 is 15 amino acids. J gave up 7 bases and V 3 bases, and 12 bases lay outside the gene matches. Germline loops: CDR1 MDHEN, CDR2 SYDVKM.

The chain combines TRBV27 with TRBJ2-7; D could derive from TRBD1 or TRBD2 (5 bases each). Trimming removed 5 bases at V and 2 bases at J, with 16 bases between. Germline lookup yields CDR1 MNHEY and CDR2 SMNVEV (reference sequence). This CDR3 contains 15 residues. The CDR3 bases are TGTGCCAGCAGTCCTCGACAGAGGGATCCCTACGAGCAGTACTTC. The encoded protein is CASSPRQRDPYEQYF.

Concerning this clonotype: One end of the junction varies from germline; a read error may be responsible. CDR3 in amino acids: CTSSQTGHANQPQHF. The CDR3 bases are TGCACCAGCAGCCAAACGGGACATGCGAATCAGCCCCAGCATTTT. The chain links TRBV4-1 to TRBJ1-5, with D perhaps matching TRBD1 (6 bases). The CDR3 length is 15 residues. From germline, CDR1 is MGHRA and CDR2 YSYEKL.

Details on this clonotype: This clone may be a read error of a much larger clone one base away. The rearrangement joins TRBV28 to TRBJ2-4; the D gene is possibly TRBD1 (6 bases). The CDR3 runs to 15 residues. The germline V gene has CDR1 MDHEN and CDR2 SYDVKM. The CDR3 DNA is TGTGCCAGCTGTTTCCTGACAGGTGACAAAAACATTCAGTACTTC. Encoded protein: CASCFLTGDKNIQYF. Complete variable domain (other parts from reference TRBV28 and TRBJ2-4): DVKVTQSSRYLVKRTGEKVFLECVQDMDHENMFWYRQDPGLGLRLIYFSYDVKMKEKGDIPEGYSVSREKKERFSLILESASTNQTSMYLCASCFLTGDKNIQYFGAGTRLSVL.

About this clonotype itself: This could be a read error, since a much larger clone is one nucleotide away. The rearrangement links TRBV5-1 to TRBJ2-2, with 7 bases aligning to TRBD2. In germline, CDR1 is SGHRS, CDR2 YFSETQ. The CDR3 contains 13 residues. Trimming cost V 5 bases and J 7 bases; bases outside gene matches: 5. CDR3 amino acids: CASRMGGIGELFF. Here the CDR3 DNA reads TGCGCCAGCAGAATGGGGGGGATCGGGGAGCTGTTTTTT.

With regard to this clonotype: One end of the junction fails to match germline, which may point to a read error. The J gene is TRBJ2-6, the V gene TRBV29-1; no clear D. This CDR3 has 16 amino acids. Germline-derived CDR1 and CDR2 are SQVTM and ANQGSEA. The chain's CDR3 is CSAQARLSSRANVLTF. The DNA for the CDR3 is TGCAGCGCCCAAGCCCGCCTATCCTCTAGGGCTAACGTCCTGACTTTC. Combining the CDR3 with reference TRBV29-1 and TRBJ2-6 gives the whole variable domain SAVISQKPSRDICQRGTSLTIQCQVDSQVTMMFWYRQQPGQSLTLIATANQGSEATYESGFVIDKFPISRPNLTFSTLTVSNMSPEDSSIYLCSAQARLSSRANVLTFGAGSRLTVL.

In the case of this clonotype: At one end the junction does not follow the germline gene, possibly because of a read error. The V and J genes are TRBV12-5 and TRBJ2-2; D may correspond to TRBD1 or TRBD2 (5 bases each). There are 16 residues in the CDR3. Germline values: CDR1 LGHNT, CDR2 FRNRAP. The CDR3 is CTSGLSHVGPTGELFF. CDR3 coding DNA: TGTACTAGTGGCCTTTCTCATGTGGGGCCTACCGGGGAGCTGTTTTTT.

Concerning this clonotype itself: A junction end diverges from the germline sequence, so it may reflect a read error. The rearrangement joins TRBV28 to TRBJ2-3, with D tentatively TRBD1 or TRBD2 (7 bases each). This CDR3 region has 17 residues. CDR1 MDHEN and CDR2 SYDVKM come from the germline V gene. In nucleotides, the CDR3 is TGTGCCAACAGTTTAAGATCCCGACAGGGAGGGGCGGATACGCAGTATTTT. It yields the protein CANSLRSRQGGADTQYF.

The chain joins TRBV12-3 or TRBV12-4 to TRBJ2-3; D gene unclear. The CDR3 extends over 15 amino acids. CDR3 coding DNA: TGTGTCGGCAGTCCTCCGGTACTCTTCACAGATACGCAGTATTTT. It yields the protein CVGSPPVLFTDTQYF.

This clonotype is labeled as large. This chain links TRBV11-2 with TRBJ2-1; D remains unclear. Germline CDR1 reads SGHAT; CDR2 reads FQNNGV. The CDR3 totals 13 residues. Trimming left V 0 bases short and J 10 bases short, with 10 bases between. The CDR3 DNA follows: TGTGCCAGCAGCTTAGAGGCAGGCGGCGAGCAGTTCTTC. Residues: CASSLEAGGEQFF.

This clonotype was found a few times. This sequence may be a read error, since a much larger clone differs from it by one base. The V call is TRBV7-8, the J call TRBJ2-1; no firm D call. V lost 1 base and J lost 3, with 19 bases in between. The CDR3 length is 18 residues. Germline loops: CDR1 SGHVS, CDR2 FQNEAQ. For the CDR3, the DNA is TGTGCCAGCAGCTTAGAAGGGTGGCCTCGGGTTGTCTACAATGAGCAGTTCTTC. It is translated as CASSLEGWPRVVYNEQFF.

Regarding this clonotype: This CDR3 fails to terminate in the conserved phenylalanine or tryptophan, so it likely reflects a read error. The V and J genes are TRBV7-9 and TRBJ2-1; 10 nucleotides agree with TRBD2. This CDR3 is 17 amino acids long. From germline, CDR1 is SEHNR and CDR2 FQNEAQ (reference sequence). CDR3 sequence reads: CAGSPRRTSGLYNEQFL. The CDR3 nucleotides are TGTGCCGGCAGCCCAAGGCGGACTAGCGGCCTTTACAATGAGCAGTTCCTC.

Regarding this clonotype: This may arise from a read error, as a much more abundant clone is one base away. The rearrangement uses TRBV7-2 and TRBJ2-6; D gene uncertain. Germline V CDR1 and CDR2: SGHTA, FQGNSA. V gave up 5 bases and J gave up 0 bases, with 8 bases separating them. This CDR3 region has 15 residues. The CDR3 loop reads CASSTCHSGANVLTF. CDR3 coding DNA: TGTGCCAGCAGCACCTGTCACTCTGGGGCCAACGTCCTGACTTTC.

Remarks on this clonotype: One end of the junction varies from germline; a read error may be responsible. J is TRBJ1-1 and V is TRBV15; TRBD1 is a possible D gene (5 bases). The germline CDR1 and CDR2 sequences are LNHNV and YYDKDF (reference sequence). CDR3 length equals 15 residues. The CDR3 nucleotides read TGTACCACCAGCAGAGAAGCGGCAGGGCCCACTGAAGCTTTCTTT. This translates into CTTSREAAGPTEAFF.

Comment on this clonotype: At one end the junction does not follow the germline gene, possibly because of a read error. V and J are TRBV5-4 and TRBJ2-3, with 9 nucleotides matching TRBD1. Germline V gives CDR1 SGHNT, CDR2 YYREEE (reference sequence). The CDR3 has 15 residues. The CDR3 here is CASSFRTGATNTQYF. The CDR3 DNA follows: TGTGCTAGCAGCTTCCGGACAGGGGCGACAAATACGCAGTATTTT.

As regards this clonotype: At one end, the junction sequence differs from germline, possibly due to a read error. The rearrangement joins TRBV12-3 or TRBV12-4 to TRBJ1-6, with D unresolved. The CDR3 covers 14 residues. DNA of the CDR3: TGTGCCAGTAGTTTTGAACGGGGATCATCACCCCTCCACTTT. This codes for CASSFERGSSPLHF.